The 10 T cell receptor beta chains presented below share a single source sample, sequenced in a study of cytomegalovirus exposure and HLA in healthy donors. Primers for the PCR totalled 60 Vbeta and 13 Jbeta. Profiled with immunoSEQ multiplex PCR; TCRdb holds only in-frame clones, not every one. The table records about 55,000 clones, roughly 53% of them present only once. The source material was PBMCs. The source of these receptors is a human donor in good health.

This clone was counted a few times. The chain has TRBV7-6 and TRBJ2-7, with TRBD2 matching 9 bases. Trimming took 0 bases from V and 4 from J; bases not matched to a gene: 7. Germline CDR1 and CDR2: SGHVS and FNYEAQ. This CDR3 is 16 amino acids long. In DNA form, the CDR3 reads TGTGCCAGCAGCTTAGCCGGCGGGGGGGTACCGTACGAGCAGTACTTC. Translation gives CASSLAGGGVPYEQYF.

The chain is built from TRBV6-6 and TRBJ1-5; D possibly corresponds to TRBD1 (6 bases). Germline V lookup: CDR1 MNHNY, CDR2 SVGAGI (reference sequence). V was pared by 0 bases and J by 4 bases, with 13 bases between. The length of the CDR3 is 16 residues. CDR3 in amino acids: CASSYSRQGQNQPQHF. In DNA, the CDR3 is TGTGCCAGCAGTTACTCGAGGCAGGGGCAAAATCAGCCCCAGCATTTT.

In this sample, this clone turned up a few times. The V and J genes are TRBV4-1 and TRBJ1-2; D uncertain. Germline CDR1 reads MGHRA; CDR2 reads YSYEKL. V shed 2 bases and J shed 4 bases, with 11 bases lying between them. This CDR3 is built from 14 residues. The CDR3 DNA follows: TGCGCCAGCAGCCAACACGGAACAGTCTATGGCTACACCTTC. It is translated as CASSQHGTVYGYTF.

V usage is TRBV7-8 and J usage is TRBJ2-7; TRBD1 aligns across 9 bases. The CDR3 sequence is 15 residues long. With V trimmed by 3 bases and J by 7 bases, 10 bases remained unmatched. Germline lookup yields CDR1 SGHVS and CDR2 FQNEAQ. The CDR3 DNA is TGTGCCAGCAGCTTCCCTGGACAGGGGAGGGCAGAGCAGTACTTC. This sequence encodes CASSFPGQGRAEQYF.

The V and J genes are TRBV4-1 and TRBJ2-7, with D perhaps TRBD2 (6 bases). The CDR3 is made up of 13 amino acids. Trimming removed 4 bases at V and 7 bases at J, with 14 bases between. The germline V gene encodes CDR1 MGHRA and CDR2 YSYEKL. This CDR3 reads CASSPSLEGEQYF. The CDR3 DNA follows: TGCGCCAGCAGCCCATCGCTGGAGGGGGAGCAGTACTTC.

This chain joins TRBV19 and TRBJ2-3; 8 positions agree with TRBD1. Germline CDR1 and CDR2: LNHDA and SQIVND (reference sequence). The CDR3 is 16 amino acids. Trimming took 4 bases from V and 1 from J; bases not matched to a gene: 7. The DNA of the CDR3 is TGTGCCAGTAGTAGTCCGACAGGGGCCCGCACAGATACGCAGTATTTT. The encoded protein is CASSSPTGARTDTQYF. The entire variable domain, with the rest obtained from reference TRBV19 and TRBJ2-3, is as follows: DGGITQSPKYLFRKEGQNVTLSCEQNLNHDAMYWYRQDPGQGLRLIYYSQIVNDFQKGDIAEGYSVSREKKESFPLTVTSAQKNPTAFYLCASSSPTGARTDTQYFGPGTRLTVL.

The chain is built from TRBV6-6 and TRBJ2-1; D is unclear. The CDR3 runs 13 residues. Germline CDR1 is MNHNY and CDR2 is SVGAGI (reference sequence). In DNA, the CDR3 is TGTGCGTGCGGCCCCGGGTCCTACAATGAGCAGTTCTTC. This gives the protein CACGPGSYNEQFF.

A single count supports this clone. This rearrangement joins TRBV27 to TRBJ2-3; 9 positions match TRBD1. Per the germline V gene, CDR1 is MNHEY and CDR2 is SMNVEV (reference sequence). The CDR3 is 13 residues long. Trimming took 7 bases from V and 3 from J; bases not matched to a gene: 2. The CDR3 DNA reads TGTGCCAGCACGGGACAGGGAACAGATACGCAGTATTTT. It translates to CASTGQGTDTQYF.

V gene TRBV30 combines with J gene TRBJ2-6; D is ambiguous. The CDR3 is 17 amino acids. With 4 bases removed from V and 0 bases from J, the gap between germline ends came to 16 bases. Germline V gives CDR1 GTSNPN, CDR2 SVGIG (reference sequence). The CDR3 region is CAWNRGRSNSGANVLTF. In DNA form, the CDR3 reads TGTGCCTGGAATAGAGGCAGAAGCAACTCTGGGGCCAACGTCCTGACTTTC.

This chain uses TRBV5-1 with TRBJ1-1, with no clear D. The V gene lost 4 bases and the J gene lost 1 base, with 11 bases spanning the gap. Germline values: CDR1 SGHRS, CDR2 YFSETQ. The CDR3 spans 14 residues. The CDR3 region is CASSRSGSNTEAFF. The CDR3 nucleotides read TGCGCCAGCAGCCGCTCCGGGTCGAACACTGAAGCTTTCTTT.